The present entry profiles one TCR beta chain with its context. The sample originates from a study of control samples from healthy donors and cancer patients. V was trimmed by 7 bases and J by 6 bases, leaving 14 bases between them. The CDR3 runs to 13 residues. The protocol was immunoSEQ multiplex PCR, while the TCRdb copy is restricted to in-frame clones and leaves out a portion. The sample contains about 180,000 clones, 75% to 95% of which appear only once. The rearrangement links TRBV12-3 or TRBV12-4 to TRBJ2-3; D is perhaps TRBD1 (7 bases). The sequencing sample was made of blood. The source is a woman in her thirties or forties in good health. The CDR3 DNA reads TGTGCCAGCACAGGGGGGAGGACGGATACGCAGTATTTT. It translates to CASTGGRTDTQYF.